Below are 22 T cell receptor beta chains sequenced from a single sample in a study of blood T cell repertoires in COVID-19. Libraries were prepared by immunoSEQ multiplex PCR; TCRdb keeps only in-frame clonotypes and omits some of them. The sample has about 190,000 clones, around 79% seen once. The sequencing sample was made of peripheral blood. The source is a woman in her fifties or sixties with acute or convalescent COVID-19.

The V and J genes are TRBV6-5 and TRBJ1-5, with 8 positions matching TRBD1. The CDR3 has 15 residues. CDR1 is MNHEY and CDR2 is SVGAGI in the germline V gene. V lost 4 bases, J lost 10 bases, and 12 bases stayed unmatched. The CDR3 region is CASSFGQGPPGPQHF. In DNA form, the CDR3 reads TGTGCCAGCAGTTTTGGACAGGGCCCTCCAGGCCCCCAGCATTTT.

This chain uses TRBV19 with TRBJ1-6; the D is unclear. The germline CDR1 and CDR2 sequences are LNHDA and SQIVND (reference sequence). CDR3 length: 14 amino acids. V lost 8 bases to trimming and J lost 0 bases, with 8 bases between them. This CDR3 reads CASGFSSYNSPLHF. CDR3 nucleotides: TGTGCCAGTGGTTTCAGCTCCTATAATTCACCCCTCCACTTT. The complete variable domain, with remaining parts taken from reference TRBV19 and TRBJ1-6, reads DGGITQSPKYLFRKEGQNVTLSCEQNLNHDAMYWYRQDPGQGLRLIYYSQIVNDFQKGDIAEGYSVSREKKESFPLTVTSAQKNPTAFYLCASGFSSYNSPLHFGNGTRLTVT.

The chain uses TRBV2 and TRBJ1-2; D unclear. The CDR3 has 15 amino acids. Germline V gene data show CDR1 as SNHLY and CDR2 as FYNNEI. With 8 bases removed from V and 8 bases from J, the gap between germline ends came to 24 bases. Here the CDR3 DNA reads TGTGCCAGCCCCGAAGGCCCACAGACCTCGGGGGGCTACACCTTC. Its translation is CASPEGPQTSGGYTF.

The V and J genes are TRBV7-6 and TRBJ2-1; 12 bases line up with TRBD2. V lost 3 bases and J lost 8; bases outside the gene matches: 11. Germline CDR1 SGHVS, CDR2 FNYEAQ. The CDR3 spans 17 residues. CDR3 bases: TGTGCCAGCAGCTTGGGAACACTAGCGGGGGGAGGAGATGAGCAGTTCTTC. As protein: CASSLGTLAGGGDEQFF.

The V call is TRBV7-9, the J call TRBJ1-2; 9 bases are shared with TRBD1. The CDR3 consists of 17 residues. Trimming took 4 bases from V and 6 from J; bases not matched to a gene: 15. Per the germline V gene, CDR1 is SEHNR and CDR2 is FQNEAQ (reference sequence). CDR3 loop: CASSSNAGTGKQNGYTF. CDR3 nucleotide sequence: TGTGCCAGCAGCTCCAACGCCGGGACAGGGAAGCAAAATGGCTACACCTTC. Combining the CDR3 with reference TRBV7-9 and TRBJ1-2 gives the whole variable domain DTGVSQNPRHKITKRGQNVTFRCDPISEHNRLYWYRQTLGQGPEFLTYFQNEAQLEKSRLLSDRFSAERPKGSFSTLEIQRTEQGDSAMYLCASSSNAGTGKQNGYTFGSGTRLTVV.

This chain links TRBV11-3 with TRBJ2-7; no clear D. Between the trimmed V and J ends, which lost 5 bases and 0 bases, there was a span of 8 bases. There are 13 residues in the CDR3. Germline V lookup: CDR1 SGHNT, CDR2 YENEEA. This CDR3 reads CASSPRPSYEQYF. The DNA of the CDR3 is TGTGCCAGCAGCCCGCGGCCCTCCTACGAGCAGTACTTC.

Here the CDR3 DNA reads TGTGCCATCCAGGGCGGGGGTACTGAAGCTTTCTTT. Protein product: CAIQGGGTEAFF. The chain combines TRBV10-3 with TRBJ1-1, with D perhaps TRBD1 (5 bases). The CDR3 runs to 12 residues. Trimming cost V 8 bases and J 5 bases, with 12 bases left between them. Germline lookup yields CDR1 ENHRY and CDR2 SYGVKD.

The CDR3 here is CASSPLGQGRSSGANVLTF. In nucleotides, the CDR3 is TGTGCCAGCTCACCGCTCGGACAGGGGAGGAGCTCTGGGGCCAACGTCCTGACTTTC. The rearrangement joins TRBV18 to TRBJ2-6, with 9 positions matching TRBD1. The CDR3 consists of 19 residues. The V gene's germline CDR1 is KGHSH and CDR2 LQKENI. Unmatched junction bases numbered 9, after V lost 3 bases and J lost 0 bases.

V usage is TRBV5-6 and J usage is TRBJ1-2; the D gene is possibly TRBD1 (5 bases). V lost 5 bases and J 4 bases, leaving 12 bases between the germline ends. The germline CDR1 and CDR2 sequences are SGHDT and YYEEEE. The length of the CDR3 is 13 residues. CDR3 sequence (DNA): TGTGCCAGCAGGTCGACAGACTCCTATGGCTACACCTTC. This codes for CASRSTDSYGYTF.

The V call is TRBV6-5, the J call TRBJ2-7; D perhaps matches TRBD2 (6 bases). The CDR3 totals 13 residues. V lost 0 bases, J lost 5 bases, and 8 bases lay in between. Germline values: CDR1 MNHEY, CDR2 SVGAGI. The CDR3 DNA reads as TGTGCCAGCAGTTACTCGAGGAGGGACGAGCAGTACTTC. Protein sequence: CASSYSRRDEQYF.

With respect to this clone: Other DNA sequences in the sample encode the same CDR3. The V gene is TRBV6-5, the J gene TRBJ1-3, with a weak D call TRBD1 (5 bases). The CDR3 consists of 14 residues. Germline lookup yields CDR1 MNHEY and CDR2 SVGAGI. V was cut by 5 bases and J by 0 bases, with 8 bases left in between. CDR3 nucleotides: TGTGCCAGCAGTAGGGGATTCTCTGGAAACACCATATATTTT. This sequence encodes CASSRGFSGNTIYF.

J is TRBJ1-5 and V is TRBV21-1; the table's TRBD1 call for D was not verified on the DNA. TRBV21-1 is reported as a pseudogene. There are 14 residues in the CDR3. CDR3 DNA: TGTGCCAGCAGCAACTGGCCAGGGAATCAGCCCCAGCATTTT. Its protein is CASSNWPGNQPQHF.

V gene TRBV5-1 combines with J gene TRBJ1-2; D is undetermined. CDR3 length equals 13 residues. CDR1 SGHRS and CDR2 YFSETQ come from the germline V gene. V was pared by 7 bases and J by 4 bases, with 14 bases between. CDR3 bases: TGCGCCAGCCAGGCGGGAGGAGGCTATGGCTACACCTTC. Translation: CASQAGGGYGYTF.

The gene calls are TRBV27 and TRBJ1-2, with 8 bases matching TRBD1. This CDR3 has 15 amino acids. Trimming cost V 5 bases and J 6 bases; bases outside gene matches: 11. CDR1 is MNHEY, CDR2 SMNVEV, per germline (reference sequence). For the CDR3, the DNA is TGTGCCAGCAGTATGAAGACAGGGGTCCTTAATGGCTACACCTTC. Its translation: CASSMKTGVLNGYTF.

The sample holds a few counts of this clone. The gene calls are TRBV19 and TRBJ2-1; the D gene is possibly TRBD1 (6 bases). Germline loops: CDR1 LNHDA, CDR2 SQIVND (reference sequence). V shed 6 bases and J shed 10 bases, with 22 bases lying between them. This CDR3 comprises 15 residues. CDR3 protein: CASRGSPGAFGEQFF. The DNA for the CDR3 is TGTGCCAGTAGGGGGTCGCCAGGGGCCTTCGGGGAGCAGTTCTTC. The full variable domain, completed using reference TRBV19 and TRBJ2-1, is DGGITQSPKYLFRKEGQNVTLSCEQNLNHDAMYWYRQDPGQGLRLIYYSQIVNDFQKGDIAEGYSVSREKKESFPLTVTSAQKNPTAFYLCASRGSPGAFGEQFFGPGTRLTVL.

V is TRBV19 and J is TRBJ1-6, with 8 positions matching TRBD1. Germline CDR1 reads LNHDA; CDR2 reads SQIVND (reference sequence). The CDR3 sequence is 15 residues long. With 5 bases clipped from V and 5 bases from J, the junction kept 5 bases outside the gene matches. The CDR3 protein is CASSLPGQDNSPLHF. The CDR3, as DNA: TGTGCCAGTAGTCTACCGGGACAGGATAATTCACCCCTCCACTTT.

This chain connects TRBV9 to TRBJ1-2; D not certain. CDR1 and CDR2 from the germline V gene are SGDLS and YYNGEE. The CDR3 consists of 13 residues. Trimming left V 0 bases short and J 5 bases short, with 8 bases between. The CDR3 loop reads CASSVAAGYGYTF. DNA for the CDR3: TGTGCCAGCAGCGTAGCGGCCGGGTATGGCTACACCTTC.

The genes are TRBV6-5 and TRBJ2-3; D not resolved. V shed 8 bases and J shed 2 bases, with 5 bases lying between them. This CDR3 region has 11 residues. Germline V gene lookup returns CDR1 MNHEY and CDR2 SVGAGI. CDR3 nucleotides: TGTGCCAGCCGACACACAGATACGCAGTATTTT. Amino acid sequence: CASRHTDTQYF.

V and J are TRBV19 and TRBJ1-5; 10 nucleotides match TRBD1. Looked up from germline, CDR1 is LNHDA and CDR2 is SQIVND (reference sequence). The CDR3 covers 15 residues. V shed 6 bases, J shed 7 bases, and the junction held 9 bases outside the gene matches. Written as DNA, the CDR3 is TGTGCCAGTAGCCGGGACAGGGGATTGGAGCAGCCCCAGCATTTT. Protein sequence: CASSRDRGLEQPQHF.

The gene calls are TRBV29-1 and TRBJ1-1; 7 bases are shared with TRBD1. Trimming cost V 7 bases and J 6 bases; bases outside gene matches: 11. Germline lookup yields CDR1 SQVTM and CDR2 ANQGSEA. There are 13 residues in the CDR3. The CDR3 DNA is TGCAGCGCCCAAGGACAGGCATCCGCTGAAGCTTTCTTT. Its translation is CSAQGQASAEAFF.

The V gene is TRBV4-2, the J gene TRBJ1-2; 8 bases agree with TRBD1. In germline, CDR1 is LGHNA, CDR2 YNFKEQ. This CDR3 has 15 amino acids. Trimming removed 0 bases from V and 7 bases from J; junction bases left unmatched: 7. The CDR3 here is CASSQDAAGGGGYTF. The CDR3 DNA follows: TGTGCCAGCAGCCAAGATGCGGCAGGGGGCGGTGGCTACACCTTC.

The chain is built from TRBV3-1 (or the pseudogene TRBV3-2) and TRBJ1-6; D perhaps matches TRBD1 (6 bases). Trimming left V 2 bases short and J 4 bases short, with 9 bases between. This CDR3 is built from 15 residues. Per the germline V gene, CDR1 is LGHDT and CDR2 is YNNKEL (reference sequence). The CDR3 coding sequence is TGTGCCAGCAGCCAACTGGGACATTATAATTCACCCCTCCACTTT. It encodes CASSQLGHYNSPLHF.